These 23 T cell receptor beta chains came from one sample sequenced in a study of memory CD4+ T cells and cytomegalovirus serostatus. Some clones are missing from TCRdb's copy, which holds only in-frame ones; the method was immunoSEQ multiplex PCR. The data contain under 80,000 clones, under 80% of them singletons. Single viable CD3+CD4+CD8-CD45RO+ cells were sorted as the memory CD4+ T cells. Source material: memory CD4+ T cells from blood. The receptors originated from an adult in good health and CMV-seropositive.

The CDR3 coding sequence is TGCGCCAGCAGCTTTCCGGGACTAGCGGAGCAAGAGACCCAGTACTTC. Amino acids: CASSFPGLAEQETQYF. V is TRBV5-1 and J is TRBJ2-5; 11 positions agree with TRBD2. Trimming took 2 bases from V and 2 from J; bases not matched to a gene: 5. CDR3 length: 16 residues. Germline values: CDR1 SGHRS, CDR2 YFSETQ. The full variable domain, in which reference TRBV5-1 and TRBJ2-5 provide the parts outside the CDR3, is KAGVTQTPRYLIKTRGQQVTLSCSPISGHRSVSWYQQTPGQGLQFLFEYFSETQRNKGNFPGRFSGRQFSNSRSEMNVSTLELGDSALYLCASSFPGLAEQETQYFGPGTRLLVL.

The chain links TRBV5-6 to TRBJ2-1; 8 nucleotides match TRBD2. The CDR3 extends over 15 amino acids. Germline assignment: CDR1 SGHDT and CDR2 YYEEEE. V shed 0 bases, J shed 4 bases, and the junction held 3 bases outside the gene matches. The CDR3 reads CASSLVAGPYNEQFF. For the CDR3, the DNA is TGTGCCAGCAGCTTGGTAGCGGGACCTTACAATGAGCAGTTCTTC.

V usage is TRBV30 and J usage is TRBJ2-1, with 7 bases identical to TRBD1. The CDR3 runs to 18 residues. Germline V gives CDR1 GTSNPN, CDR2 SVGIG (reference sequence). Trimming took 3 bases from V and 4 from J; bases not matched to a gene: 18. The CDR3 DNA sequence: TGTGCCTGGAGGGGGCCGAACCTCCGGACAGGAGGTTACAATGAGCAGTTCTTC. Amino acids: CAWRGPNLRTGGYNEQFF.

The chain uses TRBV19 and TRBJ1-2; TRBD1 aligns across 10 bases. The CDR3 length is 14 residues. Per germline, CDR1 LNHDA and CDR2 SQIVND (reference sequence). V shed 5 bases, J shed 7 bases, and the junction held 7 bases outside the gene matches. The CDR3 nucleotides read TGTGCCAGTAGTCAGACAGGGGGCGCCTTTGGCTACACCTTC. It translates to CASSQTGGAFGYTF.

J is TRBJ2-1 and V is TRBV5-1; D is perhaps TRBD2 (5 bases). Germline lookup yields CDR1 SGHRS and CDR2 YFSETQ. V lost 4 bases to trimming and J lost 1 base, with 18 bases between them. This CDR3 region has 17 residues. The CDR3 DNA is TGCGCCAGCAGCCTGGCTAGCCTAGCCGGGTCCTACAATGAGCAGTTCTTC. Protein: CASSLASLAGSYNEQFF. Complete variable domain (other parts from reference TRBV5-1 and TRBJ2-1): KAGVTQTPRYLIKTRGQQVTLSCSPISGHRSVSWYQQTPGQGLQFLFEYFSETQRNKGNFPGRFSGRQFSNSRSEMNVSTLELGDSALYLCASSLASLAGSYNEQFFGPGTRLTVL.

The table lists this clone with a count of one. This rearrangement joins TRBV18 to TRBJ1-4, with D unclear. Trimming cost V 3 bases and J 3 bases, with 11 bases left between them. CDR1 KGHSH and CDR2 LQKENI come from the germline V gene. The CDR3 covers 15 residues. The CDR3 spells CASSPSVVPNEKLFF. CDR3 sequence (DNA): TGTGCCAGCTCACCCTCGGTAGTTCCTAATGAAAAACTGTTTTTT.

This clone was detected a few times. The V call is TRBV5-4, the J call TRBJ1-3; D is unclear. This CDR3 region has 14 residues. Trimming took 4 bases from V and 3 from J, leaving 11 bases between them. Per germline, CDR1 SGHNT and CDR2 YYREEE (reference sequence). Here the CDR3 reads CASSKPDGGNTIYF. The CDR3 coding sequence is TGTGCCAGCAGCAAGCCGGACGGTGGAAACACCATATATTTT.

This clone was observed a handful of times. The chain is built from TRBV7-9 and TRBJ2-7, with D possibly matching TRBD1 (6 bases). Germline assignment: CDR1 SEHNR and CDR2 FQNEAQ (reference sequence). CDR3 size: 15 residues. V was clipped by 1 base and J by 0 bases, with 10 bases between them. The DNA of the CDR3 is TGTGCCAGCAGCTTAGGGACGGACAGCTCCTACGAGCAGTACGTC. Encoded protein: CASSLGTDSSYEQYV.

The gene calls are TRBV18 and TRBJ1-4; no reliable D call. CDR1 and CDR2 (germline): KGHSH, LQKENI. V dropped 0 bases and J dropped 6 bases, with 14 bases sitting between them. The CDR3 is 16 residues long. CDR3 protein: CASSPPREWGDEKLFF. The CDR3, as DNA: TGTGCCAGCTCACCACCGAGGGAATGGGGAGATGAAAAACTGTTTTTT.

Of note for this clone: One junction end does not reproduce the germline sequence, and a read error may be involved. The V and J genes are TRBV11-3 and TRBJ2-1, with D perhaps matching TRBD2 (7 bases). In germline, CDR1 is SGHNT, CDR2 YENEEA. This CDR3 is 12 amino acids long. CDR3: CASSLAGGPRIF. CDR3 coding DNA: TGTGCCAGCAGCTTAGCCGGGGGGCCCAGAATCTTC.

The genes are TRBV30 and TRBJ2-3; D might be TRBD2 (6 bases). V lost 5 bases to trimming and J lost 6 bases, with 21 bases between them. This CDR3 region has 15 residues. Germline CDR1 reads GTSNPN; CDR2 reads SVGIG (reference sequence). Here the CDR3 reads CAWGETSPFRDTQYF. The CDR3 bases are TGTGCCTGGGGGGAGACTAGTCCTTTTCGTGATACGCAGTATTTT.

The chain is built from TRBV5-4 and TRBJ2-5; D uncertain. V was cut by 0 bases and J by 3 bases, with 9 bases left in between. This CDR3 is 14 amino acids long. The V gene's germline CDR1 is SGHNT and CDR2 YYREEE (reference sequence). In nucleotides, the CDR3 is TGTGCCAGCAGCTTGGACCACCTTGAAGAGACCCAGTACTTC. Its protein is CASSLDHLEETQYF.

The chain carries TRBV5-6 and TRBJ2-5; 7 bases agree with TRBD2. V lost 0 bases and J lost 5; bases outside the gene matches: 7. Germline V gene lookup returns CDR1 SGHDT and CDR2 YYEEEE. CDR3 size: 15 residues. Written as DNA, the CDR3 is TGTGCCAGCAGCTTGGCCAACCTCGGGGGGGAGACCCAGTACTTC. Translation gives CASSLANLGGETQYF. The full variable domain, its missing parts supplied by reference TRBV5-6 and TRBJ2-5, is DAGVTQSPTHLIKTRGQQVTLRCSPKSGHDTVSWYQQALGQGPQFIFQYYEEEERQRGNFPDRFSGHQFPNYSSELNVNALLLGDSALYLCASSLANLGGETQYFGPGTRLLVL.

The chain uses TRBV6-5 and TRBJ1-4, with D possibly matching TRBD1 (5 bases). Trimming removed 6 bases from V and 6 bases from J, with 17 bases in between. CDR1 and CDR2 from the germline V gene are MNHEY and SVGAGI. This CDR3 spans 15 amino acids. As DNA, the CDR3 is TGTGCCAGCAGACCACACGGGGTAGGGGATGAAAAACTGTTTTTT. It translates to CASRPHGVGDEKLFF.

This clone showed up just a few times. The gene calls are TRBV15 and TRBJ1-4; unclear D gene. This CDR3 is built from 15 residues. Trimming removed 0 bases at V and 8 bases at J, with 13 bases between. Germline V gene sequence: CDR1 LNHNV, CDR2 YYDKDF (reference sequence). The DNA of the CDR3 is TGTGCCACCAGCAGAGAAGTAGGGTGGGAAGAAAAACTGTTTTTT. Translating it yields CATSREVGWEEKLFF. Based on the CDR3 plus reference TRBV15 and TRBJ1-4, the full variable domain is DAMVIQNPRYQVTQFGKPVTLSCSQTLNHNVMYWYQQKSSQAPKLLFHYYDKDFNNEADTPDNFQSRRPNTSFCFLDIRSPGLGDTAMYLCATSREVGWEEKLFFGSGTQLSVL.

The chain uses TRBV9 and TRBJ1-2; no clear D gene. In germline, CDR1 is SGDLS, CDR2 YYNGEE. The CDR3 consists of 13 residues. Trimming removed 0 bases at V and 8 bases at J, with 11 bases between. CDR3 sequence (DNA): TGTGCCAGCAGCGTAGACTCAGGCCGGGGCTACACCTTC. Translated, it gives CASSVDSGRGYTF.

The chain combines TRBV6-1 with TRBJ1-5, with D unresolved. The ends were cut back, 9 bases at V and 0 bases at J, with 9 bases in the middle. CDR3 length equals 13 residues. Germline-derived CDR1 and CDR2 are MNHNS and SASEGT. This CDR3 reads CASLPDSNQPQHF. CDR3 nucleotides: TGTGCCAGTCTACCCGATAGCAATCAGCCCCAGCATTTT.

In its sample, this clone was seen a few times. This chain links TRBV7-2 with TRBJ2-6, with D tentatively TRBD2 (6 bases). Per the germline V gene, CDR1 is SGHTA and CDR2 is FQGNSA. Trimming left V 0 bases short and J 2 bases short, with 26 bases between. This CDR3 has 22 residues. CDR3 loop: CASSLAKPGLGQGSPGANVLTF. The CDR3 DNA sequence: TGTGCCAGCAGCTTAGCAAAACCGGGACTGGGGCAGGGATCCCCTGGGGCCAACGTCCTGACTTTC.

The chain couples TRBV10-3 to TRBJ1-5, with a tentative D call TRBD1 (5 bases). CDR3 length: 14 amino acids. V gave up 0 bases and J gave up 8 bases, with 11 bases separating them. Germline-derived CDR1 and CDR2 are ENHRY and SYGVKD. Here the CDR3 reads CAISESGPGEPQHF. In DNA, the CDR3 is TGTGCCATCAGTGAGTCGGGTCCGGGGGAGCCCCAGCATTTT.

The V gene is TRBV2, the J gene TRBJ1-2, with D unresolved. Trimming took off 3 bases at V and 7 bases at J, with 15 bases between the two ends. CDR3 length equals 14 residues. In germline, CDR1 is SNHLY, CDR2 FYNNEI. For the CDR3, the DNA is TGTGCCAGCAGTGAGTCGGCCTCTAGAAGTGGCTACACCTTC. As protein: CASSESASRSGYTF.

The gene calls are TRBV15 and TRBJ2-3; 8 positions agree with TRBD1. V dropped 5 bases and J dropped 1; count of bases not matched to a gene: 8. CDR1 and CDR2 from the germline V gene are LNHNV and YYDKDF (reference sequence). The length of the CDR3 is 16 residues. The CDR3 spells CATSRPGGEGTDTQYF. The CDR3 region has the DNA TGTGCCACCAGCCGGCCAGGGGGCGAGGGCACAGATACGCAGTATTTT.

The rearrangement joins TRBV7-2 to TRBJ1-4; TRBD1 might be the D (5 bases). The germline gives CDR1 SGHTA, CDR2 FQGNSA. Trimming took off 7 bases at V and 7 bases at J, with 25 bases between the two ends. The CDR3 runs 17 residues. CDR3 nucleotides: TGTGCCAGCACCACTAACCCCCCCAGGGCTTTTACTGAAAAACTGTTTTTT. Encoded protein: CASTTNPPRAFTEKLFF.

The chain couples TRBV5-1 to TRBJ2-5; D gene uncertain. Germline V gene sequence: CDR1 SGHRS, CDR2 YFSETQ. The CDR3 length is 12 residues. Trimming shortened V by 0 bases and J by 4 bases, and 4 bases separated the two germline ends. CDR3 sequence reads: CASSLETETQYF. As DNA, the CDR3 is TGCGCCAGCAGCTTGGAGACAGAGACCCAGTACTTC.